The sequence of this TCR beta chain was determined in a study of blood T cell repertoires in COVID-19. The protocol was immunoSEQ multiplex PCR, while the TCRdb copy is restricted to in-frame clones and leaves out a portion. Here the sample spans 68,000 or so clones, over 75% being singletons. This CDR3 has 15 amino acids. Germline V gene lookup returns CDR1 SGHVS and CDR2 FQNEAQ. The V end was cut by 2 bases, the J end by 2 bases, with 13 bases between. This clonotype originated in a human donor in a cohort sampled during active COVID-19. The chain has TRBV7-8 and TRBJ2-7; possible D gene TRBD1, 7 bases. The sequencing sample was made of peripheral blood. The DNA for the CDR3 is TGTGCCAGCAGCTTACAGGGGGGACAGACCTACGAGCAGTACTTC. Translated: CASSLQGGQTYEQYF.